Following are 25 T cell receptor beta chains from one sample sequenced in a study of blood T cells in healthy people across ages. Together with a sample-barcoded 5' primer, a J-beta primer mix was included in a second PCR lasting about 6 to 12 cycles. TCRdb re-called the 5' RACE reads with MiXCR, one entry per CDR3 protein. The data hold around 1,500,000 distinct CDR3 sequences, with 42% observed a single time. The sample taken for sequencing was blood. The receptors originated from a young woman in good health.

The chain couples TRBV7-2 to TRBJ2-3, with no clear D. Per germline, CDR1 SGHTA and CDR2 FQGNSA. The CDR3 contains 13 residues. The V end lost 1 base, the J end lost 6 bases, and 8 bases lay between the germline ends. The CDR3, as DNA: TGTGCCAGCAGCTTAGTTAGGTGGGATACGCAGTATTTT. Amino acids: CASSLVRWDTQYF.

In regard to this clonotype: One junction end disagrees with the germline gene, perhaps due to a read error. The chain is built from TRBV11-2 and TRBJ2-5, with 8 bases lining up with TRBD2. Germline CDR1 reads SGHAT; CDR2 reads FQNNGV. The CDR3 covers 15 residues. CDR3 sequence (DNA): TGTGCCAGCAGCTTAATGTCGGGGGGGGAAGAAACCCAGTACTTC. This codes for CASSLMSGGEETQYF.

This clonotype was detected only a few times. The chain joins TRBV24-1 to TRBJ2-1; no definite D call. Deletions cut 0 bases from V and 2 bases from J, with 7 bases between. The CDR3 spans 15 residues. From germline, CDR1 is KGHDR and CDR2 SFDVKD. CDR3 sequence (DNA): TGTGCCACCAGTGATTTGGACAAAACCTACAATGAGCAGTTCTTC. This sequence encodes CATSDLDKTYNEQFF.

The chain is built from TRBV4-1 and TRBJ2-1; possible D gene TRBD1, 6 bases. The end of the DNA is better explained by TRBJ2-7, so the J call may be wrong. The CDR3 is made up of 22 amino acids. Germline CDR1 reads MGHRA; CDR2 reads YSYEKL. CDR3 sequence (DNA): TGCGCCAGCAGCCAACTATATGTGGACAGAACAAGACCCCAGAGCTCCTACAATGAGCAGTACTTC. Translating gives CASSQLYVDRTRPQSSYNEQYF.

The chain has TRBV27 and TRBJ2-7; a weak D match, TRBD2 (6 bases). The germline CDR1 and CDR2 sequences are MNHEY and SMNVEV (reference sequence). V was cut by 1 base and J by 3 bases, with 13 bases left in between. This CDR3 has 15 amino acids. The CDR3 sequence is CASSLLGQRVYEQYF. CDR3 coding DNA: TGTGCCAGCAGTTTATTGGGCCAGCGGGTCTACGAGCAGTACTTC.

This clonotype has a handful of counts. CDR3 sequence (DNA): TGTGCCACCAGCAAGACTAGCCAAGGGTTCTCCTACGAGCAGTACTTC. This sequence encodes CATSKTSQGFSYEQYF. The rearrangement links TRBV15 to TRBJ2-7, with 7 bases identical to TRBD2. With 4 bases clipped from V and 0 bases from J, the junction kept 9 bases outside the gene matches. Germline CDR1 reads LNHNV; CDR2 reads YYDKDF (reference sequence). The CDR3 has 16 residues.

This clonotype has a handful of counts. The chain joins TRBV20-1 to TRBJ1-4; D may be TRBD1 (6 bases). This CDR3 has 15 amino acids. V lost 1 base and J 8 bases, leaving 17 bases between the germline ends. Germline values: CDR1 DFQATT, CDR2 SNEGSKA (reference sequence). CDR3 region: CSARVWRGEQEKLFF. The CDR3 nucleotides read TGCAGTGCTAGAGTGTGGAGGGGGGAGCAGGAAAAACTGTTTTTT.

This chain links TRBV4-1 with TRBJ2-1, with 12 bases identical to TRBD1. The CDR3 contains 17 residues. Germline loops: CDR1 MGHRA, CDR2 YSYEKL. V lost 2 bases to trimming and J lost 6 bases; unmatched junction nucleotides: 8. CDR3 sequence: CASSQIQAGQGANEQFF. The CDR3 bases are TGCGCCAGCAGCCAAATTCAAGCGGGACAGGGGGCCAATGAGCAGTTCTTC.

The chain combines TRBV20-1 with TRBJ1-5; TRBD1 might be the D (6 bases). V was cut by 0 bases and J by 0 bases, with 12 bases left in between. CDR1 is DFQATT, CDR2 SNEGSKA, per germline (reference sequence). The length of the CDR3 is 16 residues. The CDR3 spells CSARDRGGYSNQPQHF. The DNA for the CDR3 is TGCAGTGCTAGAGATAGAGGGGGTTATAGCAATCAGCCCCAGCATTTT.

The chain employs TRBV5-1 and TRBJ2-7; TRBD1 might be the D (5 bases). The CDR3 has 14 amino acids. CDR1 and CDR2 (germline): SGHRS, YFSETQ. The V and J ends lost 4 bases and 2 bases respectively, with 13 bases between them. The chain's CDR3 is CASSQQDGPYEQYF. The CDR3 bases are TGCGCCAGCAGCCAACAGGATGGCCCCTACGAGCAGTACTTC.

Worth noting for this clonotype: Possible read error: a much larger clone is one base away. V and J are TRBV7-6 and TRBJ2-1, with D perhaps matching TRBD2 (6 bases). V was pared by 5 bases and J by 10 bases, with 18 bases between. This CDR3 region has 14 residues. Germline lookup yields CDR1 SGHVS and CDR2 FNYEAQ. CDR3 sequence: CASSPSPQDYEQFF. The CDR3 nucleotides read TGTGCCAGCAGCCCCTCGCCCCAGGACTACGAGCAGTTCTTC.

V gene TRBV7-9 combines with J gene TRBJ1-1; TRBD1 matches at 9 bases. CDR3 length: 14 residues. Trimming removed 4 bases from V and 7 bases from J; junction bases left unmatched: 7. In germline, CDR1 is SEHNR, CDR2 FQNEAQ (reference sequence). The CDR3 region is CASSSYRGRSEAFF. CDR3 in DNA: TGTGCCAGCAGCTCCTACAGGGGGCGTAGTGAAGCTTTCTTT.

The genes are TRBV12-3 or TRBV12-4 and TRBJ2-1; 7 positions agree with TRBD1. Unmatched junction bases numbered 13, after V lost 5 bases and J lost 9 bases. This CDR3 has 15 amino acids. The CDR3 region has the DNA TGTGCCAGCAGTCTTAGAACAGGGGTCCCCGGTGAGCAGTTCTTC. It is translated as CASSLRTGVPGEQFF.

There are a few counts of this clonotype. DNA for the CDR3: TGTGCCAGCTCACCAAACGGAAACCGAATATACACCGGGGAGCTGTTTTTT. Amino acid sequence: CASSPNGNRIYTGELFF. The chain has TRBV18 and TRBJ2-2; D remains unclear. The CDR3 sequence is 17 residues long. Trimming stripped 2 bases from V and 3 bases from J, with 16 bases between. Germline V gene data show CDR1 as KGHSH and CDR2 as LQKENI. The full variable domain, in which reference TRBV18 and TRBJ2-2 provide the parts outside the CDR3, is NAGVMQNPRHLVRRRGQEARLRCSPMKGHSHVYWYRQLPEEGLKFMVYLQKENIIDESGMPKERFSAEFPKEGPSILRIQQVVRGDSAAYFCASSPNGNRIYTGELFFGEGSRLTVL.

This chain links TRBV5-1 with TRBJ1-2; 7 nucleotides line up with TRBD1. This CDR3 is 18 amino acids long. Germline V gives CDR1 SGHRS, CDR2 YFSETQ. With V trimmed by 0 bases and J by 3 bases, 14 bases remained unmatched. DNA for the CDR3: TGCGCCAGCAGCTTGGATGCGACGGTGGGACAGTCCCACTATGGCTACACCTTC. This translates into CASSLDATVGQSHYGYTF.

The chain joins TRBV27 to TRBJ1-6; no reliable D call. Trimming shortened V by 5 bases and J by 9 bases, and 26 bases separated the two germline ends. CDR3 length equals 18 residues. CDR1 is MNHEY and CDR2 is SMNVEV in the germline V gene (reference sequence). The CDR3 region has the DNA TGTGCCAGCAGTCCCAAATACCCCGGAGCGGGAAGCGGTTCACCCCTCCACTTT. Translation gives CASSPKYPGAGSGSPLHF.

This chain links TRBV7-9 with TRBJ2-1; 11 positions match TRBD2. The germline V gene encodes CDR1 SEHNR and CDR2 FQNEAQ (reference sequence). The CDR3 loop spans 16 amino acids. J was trimmed by 4 bases and V by 5 bases; bases with no gene match: 7. The CDR3 DNA follows: TGTGCCAGCAGCGCCCCCGGGACTAGCGGATACAATGAGCAGTTCTTC. As protein: CASSAPGTSGYNEQFF.

In this sample, this clonotype turned up a few times. This sequence joins TRBV29-1 and TRBJ2-3, with D perhaps TRBD2 (6 bases). CDR1 SQVTM and CDR2 ANQGSEA come from the germline V gene. The length of the CDR3 is 15 residues. V was cut by 0 bases and J by 1 base, with 11 bases left in between. The CDR3 loop reads CSVEEVASGTDTQYF. Here the CDR3 DNA reads TGCAGCGTTGAAGAGGTGGCTAGCGGCACAGATACGCAGTATTTT.

This chain joins TRBV10-3 and TRBJ2-2; the match to TRBD2 covers 8 bases. Germline trimming cut 10 bases from V and 3 bases from J; bases unmatched to any gene: 7. The CDR3 contains 14 residues. CDR1 and CDR2 (germline): ENHRY, SYGVKD. CDR3 residues: CATTGLDDTGELFF. The CDR3 DNA is TGTGCCACTACGGGACTAGACGACACCGGGGAGCTGTTTTTT.

This clonotype was seen a few times. The V call is TRBV6-1, the J call TRBJ2-7; no definite D call. V was cut by 6 bases and J by 0 bases, with 18 bases left in between. CDR3 length equals 16 residues. The V gene's germline CDR1 is MNHNS and CDR2 SASEGT. The CDR3 DNA reads as TGTGCCAGCAGGCCCTACCCGACTGGAGACTCCTACGAGCAGTACTTC. It codes for CASRPYPTGDSYEQYF.

The table lists this clonotype with a few counts. The chain recombines TRBV2 with TRBJ2-5, with 12 bases matching TRBD2. The V segment lost 5 bases and the J segment 11 bases; nucleotides outside the gene matches: 6. Germline CDR1 SNHLY, CDR2 FYNNEI. This CDR3 has 13 residues. This CDR3 reads CASSRTSGNEQYF. The CDR3, as DNA: TGTGCCAGCAGTAGGACTAGCGGGAATGAGCAGTACTTC.

This chain links TRBV7-3 with TRBJ2-3; 7 nucleotides match TRBD2. CDR3 size: 18 residues. Trimming removed 4 bases from V and 0 bases from J; junction bases left unmatched: 13. The germline V gene encodes CDR1 SGHTA and CDR2 FQGTGA. The CDR3: CASSSNQNRLASTDTQYF. The CDR3, as DNA: TGTGCCAGCAGCTCAAACCAAAATCGACTAGCTAGCACAGATACGCAGTATTTT.

V and J are TRBV20-1 and TRBJ2-7, with 11 bases that match TRBD1. V lost 6 bases, J lost 0 bases, and 16 bases stayed unmatched. Germline loops: CDR1 DFQATT, CDR2 SNEGSKA (reference sequence). CDR3 length equals 18 residues. CDR3 in amino acids: CSAAQDRGPTRISYEQYF. The CDR3 DNA sequence: TGCAGTGCAGCTCAGGACAGGGGGCCGACGCGCATCTCCTACGAGCAGTACTTC.

The genes are TRBV5-1 and TRBJ2-1, with TRBD2 as a possible D gene (6 bases). The CDR3 loop spans 13 amino acids. V dropped 0 bases and J dropped 9 bases, with 10 bases sitting between them. In germline, CDR1 is SGHRS, CDR2 YFSETQ. The CDR3 reads CASSLEGLGEQFF. The CDR3 bases are TGCGCCAGCAGCTTGGAGGGACTCGGTGAGCAGTTCTTC. Using reference TRBV5-1 and TRBJ2-1 for the parts outside the CDR3, the full variable domain is KAGVTQTPRYLIKTRGQQVTLSCSPISGHRSVSWYQQTPGQGLQFLFEYFSETQRNKGNFPGRFSGRQFSNSRSEMNVSTLELGDSALYLCASSLEGLGEQFFGPGTRLTVL.

In this sample, this clonotype turned up once. V usage is TRBV18 and J usage is TRBJ1-1; perhaps TRBD1 as D (5 bases). V dropped 3 bases and J dropped 7 bases, with 18 bases sitting between them. Germline values: CDR1 KGHSH, CDR2 LQKENI. The CDR3 has 15 residues. The CDR3 loop is CASSPSPGRAGEAFF. CDR3 nucleotide sequence: TGTGCCAGCTCACCCTCCCCGGGACGGGCCGGTGAAGCTTTCTTT. Full variable domain (missing parts from reference TRBV18 and TRBJ1-1): NAGVMQNPRHLVRRRGQEARLRCSPMKGHSHVYWYRQLPEEGLKFMVYLQKENIIDESGMPKERFSAEFPKEGPSILRIQQVVRGDSAAYFCASSPSPGRAGEAFFGQGTRLTVV.